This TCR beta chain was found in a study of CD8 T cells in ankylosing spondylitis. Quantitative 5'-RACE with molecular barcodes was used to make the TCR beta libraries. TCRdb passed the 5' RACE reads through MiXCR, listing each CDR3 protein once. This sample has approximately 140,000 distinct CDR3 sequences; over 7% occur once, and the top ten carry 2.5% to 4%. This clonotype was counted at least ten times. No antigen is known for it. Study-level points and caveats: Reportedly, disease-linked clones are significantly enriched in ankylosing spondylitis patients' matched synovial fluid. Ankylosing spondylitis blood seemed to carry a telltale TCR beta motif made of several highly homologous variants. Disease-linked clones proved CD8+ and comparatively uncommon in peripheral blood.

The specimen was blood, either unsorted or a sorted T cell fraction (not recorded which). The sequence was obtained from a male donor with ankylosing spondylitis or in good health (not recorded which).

Here the CDR3 reads CASSHTGRTDTQYF. The DNA of the CDR3 is TGTGCCAGCAGTCACACAGGACGGACAGATACGCAGTATTTT. The V call is TRBV12-3 or TRBV12-4, the J call TRBJ2-3; weak D call: TRBD1 (5 bases). This CDR3 has 14 amino acids. Trimming removed 5 bases from V and 3 bases from J, with 12 bases in between.